This T cell receptor beta chain was profiled in a study of T cell responses to AZD1222 COVID-19 vaccine. V was pared by 7 bases and J by 8 bases, with 4 bases of the junction left unmatched. The CDR3 extends over 12 amino acids. This clone was seen repeatedly, ten times or more. Profiling relied on immunoSEQ multiplex PCR, and the TCRdb table lists in-frame clones only, not all of them. The sample has some 120,000 clones; about 90% are singletons. Sample: peripheral blood, taken on day 0 of AZD1222 vaccination. The V and J genes are TRBV12-3 or TRBV12-4 and TRBJ2-1; 8 bases fit TRBD1. The clonotype originates from an adult in good health. The CDR3 DNA reads as TGTGCCAGCACCGACAGGGGCGATGAGCAGTTCTTC. As protein: CASTDRGDEQFF.